These 11 T cell receptor beta chains were sequenced from one sample in a study of sequential checkpoint blockade in melanoma. Treatment reported: randomized to nivolumab then ipilimumab (arm A) or the reverse (arm B). Profiled with immunoSEQ multiplex PCR; TCRdb holds only in-frame clones, not every one. This table has about 2,000 clones, about 29% appearing once. Sequencing was performed on tumor tissue (inferred from file names), taken from a patient given nivolumab and ipilimumab in sequence. These receptors all come from a human donor with melanoma.

This clone was picked up a small number of times. The chain has TRBV19 and TRBJ2-7; D not certain. Per germline, CDR1 LNHDA and CDR2 SQIVND (reference sequence). This CDR3 has 11 residues. Trimming shortened V by 4 bases and J by 5 bases, and 6 bases separated the two germline ends. For the CDR3, the DNA is TGTGCCAGTAGTAGCTATAACGAGCAGTACTTC. It encodes CASSSYNEQYF.

The rearrangement joins TRBV19 to TRBJ1-1; D is unclear. Germline V CDR1 and CDR2: LNHDA, SQIVND (reference sequence). V lost 7 bases and J lost 0, with 9 bases in between. This CDR3 contains 13 residues. CDR3 in DNA: TGTGCCAGTACAGCCTACATGAACACTGAAGCTTTCTTT. This translates into CASTAYMNTEAFF.

The chain uses TRBV28 and TRBJ1-2; 7 bases line up with TRBD1. The CDR3 covers 13 residues. Germline CDR1 and CDR2: MDHEN and SYDVKM. V trimming: 6 bases; J trimming: 5 bases; junction bases outside the gene matches: 6. CDR3: CASSGQASYGYTF. CDR3 coding DNA: TGTGCCAGCAGCGGACAGGCCTCATATGGCTACACCTTC.

The chain links TRBV28 to TRBJ2-5; D unclear. Trimming pared 8 bases from V and 5 bases from J, leaving 12 bases between. This CDR3 is built from 12 residues. CDR1 is MDHEN, CDR2 SYDVKM, per germline. Here the CDR3 DNA reads TGTGCCAGCCGCGATCAGTCGGAGACCCAGTACTTC. This encodes CASRDQSETQYF.

The rearrangement joins TRBV11-3 to TRBJ1-5, with TRBD1 matching over 7 bases. The germline V gene encodes CDR1 SGHNT and CDR2 YENEEA. CDR3 length: 15 amino acids. The J segment lost 4 bases and the V segment lost 2 bases, leaving 5 bases of the junction unmatched. The CDR3 reads CASSLLQGRNQPQHF. The CDR3 coding sequence is TGTGCCAGCAGCTTATTACAGGGGCGGAATCAGCCCCAGCATTTT.

This clone was recorded a few times. CDR3 bases: TGTGCCAGCACCGAAGCGGGGAGAAGCACAGATACGCAGTATTTT. Protein: CASTEAGRSTDTQYF. The chain recombines TRBV9 with TRBJ2-3; 7 bases line up with TRBD2. V lost 6 bases, J lost 0 bases, and 7 bases stayed unmatched. This CDR3 is built from 15 residues. Germline CDR1 SGDLS, CDR2 YYNGEE.

The chain is built from TRBV15 and TRBJ1-6; no clear D gene. There are 15 residues in the CDR3. V lost 1 base to trimming and J lost 6 bases, with 10 bases between them. CDR1 and CDR2 from the germline V gene are LNHNV and YYDKDF (reference sequence). The CDR3 bases are TGTGCCACCAGCAGAGTCATACGGGTTAATTCACCCCTCCACTTT. This sequence encodes CATSRVIRVNSPLHF.

This clone is judged medium-sized. The rearrangement uses TRBV6-8 and TRBJ1-6; a possible D gene is TRBD1 (6 bases). The CDR3 spans 17 residues. CDR1 and CDR2 (germline): MNHGY, SAAAGT. The germline V and J ends were trimmed by 0 bases and 8 bases, with 17 bases remaining between them. The CDR3 region is CASSYSKGGRSYSPLHF. The DNA of the CDR3 is TGTGCCAGCAGTTACTCGAAAGGGGGACGGAGTTATTCACCCCTCCACTTT.

The chain carries TRBV29-1 and TRBJ1-1; D unclear. Looked up from germline, CDR1 is SQVTM and CDR2 is ANQGSEA. V gave up 0 bases and J gave up 1 base, with 9 bases separating them. The CDR3 is 14 amino acids. The CDR3 nucleotides read TGCAGCGTTGAAGATCAATGGGGGAACACTGAAGCTTTCTTT. As protein: CSVEDQWGNTEAFF.

This clone has only a few counts. The chain combines TRBV1 with TRBJ2-4; the table assigns TRBD2, which was not confirmed against the DNA. TRBV1 is a documented pseudogene. There are 19 residues in the CDR3. The CDR3 DNA sequence: TGCGCCAGCAGCCAGATACTAGCGGGGGGCAGAAATAGCAAAAACATTCAGTACTTC. This encodes CASSQILAGGRNSKNIQYF.

The chain combines TRBV29-1 with TRBJ2-5, with 10 nucleotides matching TRBD1. Germline trimming cut 6 bases from V and 5 bases from J; bases unmatched to any gene: 6. The CDR3 spans 13 residues. Germline V lookup: CDR1 SQVTM, CDR2 ANQGSEA. This CDR3 is CSVRDRGLETQYF. CDR3 DNA sequence: TGCAGCGTCAGAGACAGGGGGCTCGAGACCCAGTACTTC.